This TCR beta chain stems from a study of naive and memory T cell subsets. Germline V CDR1 and CDR2: SQVTM, ANQGSEA. The CDR3 runs 14 residues. J lost 3 bases, V lost 5 bases, and 5 bases had no gene match. A UMI-containing oligonucleotide was joined by 3' ligation to the TCR cDNA template. Four PCR rounds used nested alpha and beta constant region primers plus the SP2 primer. TCRdb itself ran the 5' RACE reads through MiXCR, one entry per CDR3 protein. The sample comprises roughly 48,000 distinct CDR3 sequences, 4.7% of which are singletons, and about 0.8% rests with the top ten. The genes are TRBV29-1 and TRBJ2-1; the match to TRBD2 covers 9 bases. The receptor was derived from a female donor in good health. The CDR3 DNA reads TGCAGCGTTAAACTAGCGGGCGACTACAATGAGCAGTTCTTC. Translating gives CSVKLAGDYNEQFF.